Following are 2 T cell receptor beta chains from one sample sequenced in a study of shared clonotypes between healthy human individuals. Naive CD8 cells were CD45RO-negative, positively selected for CCR7, excluding terminally differentiated effector memory CD45RA+ cells. Profiled with immunoSEQ multiplex PCR; TCRdb holds only in-frame clones, not every one. The sample holds 550,000 to 600,000 clones, roughly 98% seen once. The source material was naive CD8+ T cells sorted from blood. Source of these receptors: a man aged 30-40 years in good health.

The J gene is TRBJ2-1, the V gene TRBV4-3; 11 bases agree with TRBD2. V shed 1 base, J shed 7 bases, and the junction held 9 bases outside the gene matches. The CDR3 consists of 17 residues. Per germline, CDR1 LGHNA and CDR2 YSLEER. In nucleotides, the CDR3 is TGCGCCAGCAGCCAAGGAACTAGCGGGAGTCTTTTGAATGAGCAGTTCTTC. Its translation: CASSQGTSGSLLNEQFF.

About this clone: Other nucleotide sequences from this sample produce the same CDR3. The chain employs TRBV9 and TRBJ1-3; the D is unclear. The CDR3 consists of 14 residues. In germline, CDR1 is SGDLS, CDR2 YYNGEE. V gave up 7 bases and J gave up 0 bases, with 11 bases separating them. CDR3 DNA: TGTGCCAGCTCTCCAGGCTCCTCTGGAAACACCATATATTTT. Translated: CASSPGSSGNTIYF.